This is a list of T cell receptor beta chains from one sample in a study of radiotherapy plus CTLA-4 blockade in lung cancer. Assay used: immunoSEQ multiplex PCR; TCRdb lists only in-frame clones, some missing. The data show about 59,000 clones, roughly 76% seen once. The specimen comprised peripheral blood, sampled from a patient treated with radiotherapy plus ipilimumab. These receptor sequences come from a human donor with non-small cell lung cancer whose response to radiotherapy plus ipilimumab could not be evaluated. CDR3s include the opening cysteine and the closing phenylalanine or tryptophan. The listing skips clone size in some rows; elsewhere it reads once, few, many or a size class.

v_call	clone_size	j_call	cdr3_aa
TRBV5-1	once	TRBJ2-5	CASSLAQSIQETQYF
TRBV6-4	-	TRBJ1-2	CASSDLQPLYGYTF
TRBV15	-	TRBJ2-6	CATSTDRRDSGANVLTF
TRBV14	-	TRBJ1-3	CASRAQGPSGNTIYF
TRBV6-1	-	TRBJ1-5	CASHPGVNQPQHF
TRBV9	-	TRBJ2-1	CASSPSGQFYNEQFF
TRBV19	-	TRBJ2-5	CASSPGQGVWETQYF
TRBV6-1	once	TRBJ2-7	CASSLMNIYEQYF
TRBV2	many	TRBJ2-6	CASSPDSGANVLTF
TRBV4-1	once	TRBJ1-2	CASSQAGTGGNYGYTF
TRBV4-1	few	TRBJ2-1	CASSPLGLAAYNEQFF
TRBV5-1	few	TRBJ1-3	CASSQQGRSSGNTIYF
TRBV30	-	TRBJ1-5	CAWSVRQNNQPQHF
TRBV6-5	-	TRBJ1-2	CASSTQGAIYGYTF
TRBV11-3	-	TRBJ1-1	CASSLSRVGEAFF
TRBV4-1	-	TRBJ2-3	CASSPRDRGLTDTQYF
TRBV15	-	TRBJ1-6	CATSSEGFSPLHF
TRBV7-2	-	TRBJ1-1	CASSGQRNTEAFF
TRBV5-1	-	TRBJ2-3	CASSLSGSSTDTQYF
TRBV7-9	-	TRBJ2-2	CASSLGTSGWFGELFF
TRBV13	-	TRBJ2-5	CASSSLWRAGAQETQYF
TRBV7-9	many	TRBJ1-2	CASSLVVANYGYTF
TRBV2	-	TRBJ1-2	CASSRGSNYGYTF
TRBV27	few	TRBJ1-2	CASRSISGTGTHANYGYTF
TRBV6-1	-	TRBJ2-7	CASISGIAYEQYF
TRBV10-1	-	TRBJ2-7	CASSDLTDREEQYF
TRBV5-1	-	TRBJ2-6	CASRQGSGANVLTF
TRBV4-3	-	TRBJ2-1	CASSSTGDGEQFF
TRBV5-1	-	TRBJ2-3	CASSVTTSRGGDYTQYF
TRBV6-5	-	TRBJ1-2	CASSTGPSYYGYTF
TRBV11-1	few	TRBJ1-2	CASSLGQGDNYGYTF